This record covers a single TCR beta chain. The antigen is unknown. This record belongs to a study of T cells in tumors after PD-1 blockade. Overall study: Treatment was either pembrolizumab 200 mg every 3 weeks or cemiplimab 350 mg every 2 weeks. A subset received ongoing vismodegib 150 mg daily alongside anti-PD-1 therapy.

Tumor or blood genomic DNA was sequenced, with inputs of roughly 550 ng to 6,500 ng. Germline lookup yields CDR1 MNHNS and CDR2 SASEGT. The CDR3 is made up of 13 amino acids. V was shortened by 3 bases and J by 2 bases, with 8 bases between the two germline ends. Findings of the study overall: Peripheral recruitment is suggested, as some novel exhausted tumor clones were in pre-treatment blood.

Using immunoSEQ multiplex PCR, the repertoire was profiled, and TCRdb retains in-frame clones only, with some absent. Here the sample spans roughly 48,000 clones, around 85% being singletons. This specimen consisted of PBMCs, obtained before anti-PD-1 treatment. V usage is TRBV6-1 and J usage is TRBJ2-7; D not resolved. The receptor was isolated from a human donor with basal cell carcinoma. The chain's CDR3 is CASSDQWTYEQYF. The CDR3 DNA reads as TGTGCCAGCAGTGATCAGTGGACCTACGAGCAGTACTTC.